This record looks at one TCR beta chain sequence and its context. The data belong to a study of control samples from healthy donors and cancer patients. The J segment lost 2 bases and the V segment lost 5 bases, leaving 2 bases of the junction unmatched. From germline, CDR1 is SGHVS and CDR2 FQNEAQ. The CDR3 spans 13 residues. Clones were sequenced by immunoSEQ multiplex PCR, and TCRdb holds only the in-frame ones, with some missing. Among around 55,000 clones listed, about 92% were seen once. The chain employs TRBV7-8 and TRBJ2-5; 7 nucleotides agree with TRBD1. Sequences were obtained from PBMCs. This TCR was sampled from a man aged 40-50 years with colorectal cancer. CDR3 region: CASSPDRQETQYF. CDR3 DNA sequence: TGTGCCAGCAGCCCGGACAGGCAAGAGACCCAGTACTTC.